The 9 T cell receptor beta chains in this list originate from one sample, sequenced in a study of T-cell reconstitution after alpha-beta-depleted transplantation in children. The authors prepared the TCRbeta library with unique molecular identifiers. TCRdb reprocessed the PCR reads with MiXCR, giving one entry per CDR3 protein. The sample records about 610,000 distinct CDR3 sequences, roughly a tenth being singletons. The source was PBMCs from the stem cell graft donor, collected from the stem cell graft. Receptor source: a human donor who donated a stem cell graft to a child with acute myeloid leukemia.

This clonotype was counted between two and nine times. The chain is built from TRBV20-1 and TRBJ1-5; 7 nucleotides match TRBD1. Per germline, CDR1 DFQATT and CDR2 SNEGSKA (reference sequence). With 3 bases clipped from V and 3 bases from J, the junction kept 17 bases outside the gene matches. The CDR3 has 18 amino acids. CDR3 in DNA: TGCAGTGCTAGTTTTAGCAAGCCGGGACAGTCAGTCAATCAGCCCCAGCATTTT. Its protein product is CSASFSKPGQSVNQPQHF.

This clonotype has a handful of counts. The V call is TRBV5-5, the J call TRBJ2-1; D remains ambiguous. The germline V gene encodes CDR1 SGHKS and CDR2 YYEKEE (reference sequence). CDR3 length: 15 residues. Trimming took off 2 bases at V and 0 bases at J, with 9 bases between the two ends. The CDR3 DNA reads TGTGCCAGCAGCTTTGTTATTAGCTCCTACAATGAGCAGTTCTTC. As protein: CASSFVISSYNEQFF.

The table lists this clonotype with a few counts. The V and J genes are TRBV5-1 and TRBJ2-1; D not certain. The CDR3 totals 14 residues. Germline V lookup: CDR1 SGHRS, CDR2 YFSETQ. V was clipped by 2 bases and J by 1 base, with 7 bases between them. The CDR3 loop is CASSFDGSYNEQFF. The CDR3 DNA sequence: TGCGCCAGCAGCTTCGATGGTTCCTACAATGAGCAGTTCTTC.

V is TRBV12-3 or TRBV12-4 and J is TRBJ2-3; 10 bases map to TRBD2. This CDR3 has 14 residues. V gave up 5 bases and J gave up 4 bases; unmatched junction bases: 3. This chain's CDR3 is CASSNGLAADTQYF. The DNA of the CDR3 is TGTGCCAGCAGTAATGGACTAGCGGCAGATACGCAGTATTTT.

The gene calls are TRBV29-1 and TRBJ2-3; the match to TRBD2 covers 11 bases. Germline CDR1 and CDR2: SQVTM and ANQGSEA. This CDR3 has 14 amino acids. V lost 7 bases and J lost 8; bases outside the gene matches: 11. The CDR3 region is CSAWGLSGRGTQYF. Here the CDR3 DNA reads TGCAGCGCGTGGGGTCTTAGCGGGAGGGGTACGCAGTATTTT.

The chain employs TRBV6-5 and TRBJ1-1, with 7 bases aligning to TRBD1. Germline V gives CDR1 MNHEY, CDR2 SVGAGI. Germline trimming cut 4 bases from V and 11 bases from J; bases unmatched to any gene: 19. The CDR3 consists of 16 residues. The DNA for the CDR3 is TGTGCCAGCAGTTCTAGGGACAGCGGAATTACCAAGACGGCTTTCTTT. Its translation is CASSSRDSGITKTAFF.

This clonotype appeared many times. The rearrangement links TRBV29-1 to TRBJ2-1; 15 positions agree with TRBD2. V shed 6 bases and J 9 bases; nucleotides not matched to a gene: 9. CDR3 length equals 15 residues. Germline lookup yields CDR1 SQVTM and CDR2 ANQGSEA. CDR3 nucleotide sequence: TGCAGCGTCCGTGGGACTAGCGGGAGGTCTGGTGAGCAGTTCTTC. Translation gives CSVRGTSGRSGEQFF.

V is TRBV5-1 and J is TRBJ1-1, with D unresolved. The germline CDR1 and CDR2 sequences are SGHRS and YFSETQ. Trimming pared 2 bases from V and 0 bases from J, leaving 8 bases between. This CDR3 is 14 amino acids long. CDR3 DNA: TGCGCCAGCAGCTTTCAGCCTTTGAACACTGAAGCTTTCTTT. Protein sequence: CASSFQPLNTEAFF.

The rearrangement joins TRBV28 to TRBJ2-5, with 7 bases lining up with TRBD2. Germline V gene sequence: CDR1 MDHEN, CDR2 SYDVKM. J was trimmed by 4 bases and V by 2 bases; bases with no gene match: 7. The CDR3 is 15 residues long. The CDR3, as DNA: TGTGCCAGCAGTTTAGTGGGGGGGTTGGGAGAGACCCAGTACTTC. Translating it yields CASSLVGGLGETQYF. The whole variable domain, remainder taken from reference TRBV28 and TRBJ2-5, is DVKVTQSSRYLVKRTGEKVFLECVQDMDHENMFWYRQDPGLGLRLIYFSYDVKMKEKGDIPEGYSVSREKKERFSLILESASTNQTSMYLCASSLVGGLGETQYFGPGTRLLVL.